These 21 T cell receptor beta chains were sequenced from one sample in a study of early T cells in non-severe SARS-CoV-2 infection. In TCRdb, the 5' RACE reads were re-called with MiXCR into one record per CDR3 protein. The data hold approximately 66,000 distinct CDR3 sequences, with around 11% observed a single time. The specimen was whole blood, collected at baseline. The receptor source for this set is an adult who was a healthcare worker with PCR-confirmed SARS-CoV-2 infection or an uninfected control (not recorded which). The donor label of this sample is uncertain.

The rearrangement uses TRBV6-4 and TRBJ1-1; D is possibly TRBD1 (5 bases). The germline CDR1 and CDR2 sequences are MRHNA and SNTAGT. The CDR3 consists of 15 residues. Trimming removed 6 bases at V and 4 bases at J, with 18 bases between. CDR3 protein: CASSAGTAWGTEAFF. The CDR3 nucleotides read TGTGCCAGCAGCGCCGGGACGGCCTGGGGCACTGAAGCTTTCTTT.

V and J are TRBV29-1 and TRBJ1-4; 8 positions agree with TRBD1. Germline V gene sequence: CDR1 SQVTM, CDR2 ANQGSEA. V trimming: 5 bases; J trimming: 0 bases; junction bases outside the gene matches: 5. The CDR3 loop spans 15 amino acids. The CDR3 spells CSVLGQVATNEKLFF. CDR3 DNA: TGCAGCGTTTTGGGACAGGTTGCAACTAATGAAAAACTGTTTTTT.

The V call is TRBV10-1, the J call TRBJ2-3; 9 nucleotides align to TRBD2. CDR3 length: 17 amino acids. Germline V lookup: CDR1 WNHNN, CDR2 SYGVQD (reference sequence). Unmatched junction bases numbered 7, after V lost 0 bases and J lost 3 bases. CDR3 bases: TGCGCCAGCAGTGAGTCGACGGGACTAGCTGGAACAGATACGCAGTATTTT. Amino acid sequence: CASSESTGLAGTDTQYF.

Ten or more counts support this clonotype. The rearrangement uses TRBV29-1 and TRBJ2-2; 8 bases are a match to TRBD2. V gave up 3 bases and J gave up 4 bases; unmatched junction bases: 7. The V gene's germline CDR1 is SQVTM and CDR2 ANQGSEA. The CDR3 is made up of 15 amino acids. The CDR3 loop is CSVDTGGAVTGELFF. CDR3 sequence (DNA): TGCAGCGTTGACACCGGGGGGGCCGTCACCGGGGAGCTGTTTTTT.

This clonotype has a handful of counts. The rearrangement links TRBV18 to TRBJ2-2; the match to TRBD1 covers 9 bases. Unmatched junction bases numbered 5, after V lost 3 bases and J lost 6 bases. Germline CDR1 reads KGHSH; CDR2 reads LQKENI. The CDR3 is 15 residues long. This CDR3 reads CASSPRTGEAGELFF. The CDR3 DNA reads TGTGCCAGCTCACCCAGGACAGGGGAGGCCGGGGAGCTGTTTTTT.

This clonotype was detected ten times or more. V usage is TRBV9 and J usage is TRBJ2-1, with 9 bases aligning to TRBD2. CDR1 and CDR2 (germline): SGDLS, YYNGEE. With V trimmed by 4 bases and J by 7 bases, 6 bases remained unmatched. The CDR3 is made up of 14 amino acids. The CDR3 coding sequence is TGTGCCAGCAGCCCCGGCGGGGGGGCGAATGAGCAGTTCTTC. The encoded protein is CASSPGGGANEQFF.

This clonotype was detected many times. The J gene is TRBJ2-1, the V gene TRBV7-9; 9 bases match TRBD1. The CDR3 has 15 residues. Looked up from germline, CDR1 is SEHNR and CDR2 is FQNEAQ (reference sequence). V lost 4 bases to trimming and J lost 2 bases; unmatched junction nucleotides: 3. The DNA for the CDR3 is TGTGCCAGCAGCTCCGGACAGGGGACCTACAATGAGCAGTTCTTC. Its protein is CASSSGQGTYNEQFF. Complete variable domain (other parts from reference TRBV7-9 and TRBJ2-1): DTGVSQNPRHKITKRGQNVTFRCDPISEHNRLYWYRQTLGQGPEFLTYFQNEAQLEKSRLLSDRFSAERPKGSFSTLEIQRTEQGDSAMYLCASSSGQGTYNEQFFGPGTRLTVL.

The V and J genes are TRBV7-3 and TRBJ1-3; D remains unclear. V lost 3 bases, J lost 2 bases, and 8 bases lay in between. Looked up from germline, CDR1 is SGHTA and CDR2 is FQGTGA. The CDR3 is made up of 14 amino acids. Here the CDR3 DNA reads TGTGCCAGCAGCTTCGGGTCCGCTGGAAACACCATATATTTT. This sequence encodes CASSFGSAGNTIYF.

The genes are TRBV2 and TRBJ2-3; TRBD2 might be the D (6 bases). The germline V gene has CDR1 SNHLY and CDR2 FYNNEI. V gave up 9 bases and J gave up 2 bases, with 15 bases separating them. The CDR3 consists of 14 residues. The CDR3 sequence is CASGGSGPTDTQYF. The CDR3 DNA reads as TGTGCCAGTGGAGGGAGCGGACCCACAGATACGCAGTATTTT.

This chain uses TRBV12-3 or TRBV12-4 with TRBJ1-2, with 9 bases that match TRBD1. The CDR3 covers 13 residues. The ends lost 5 bases at V and 10 bases at J; junction bases unmatched: 8. The DNA for the CDR3 is TGTGCCAGCAGTCCTCCGGGACAGGGAACCTACACCTTC. Translated, it gives CASSPPGQGTYTF.

A few counts support this clonotype. This chain joins TRBV6-1 and TRBJ2-2, with D possibly being TRBD2 (5 bases). Deletions cut 1 base from V and 4 bases from J, with 10 bases between. Germline V gene lookup returns CDR1 MNHNS and CDR2 SASEGT. The CDR3 has 15 amino acids. In DNA, the CDR3 is TGTGCCAGCAGTGAAGTCGGTCGGGGCACCGGGGAGCTGTTTTTT. Amino acid sequence: CASSEVGRGTGELFF.

The chain joins TRBV12-3 or TRBV12-4 to TRBJ1-3, with TRBD1 as a possible D gene (6 bases). The CDR3 length is 12 residues. Trimming removed 7 bases at V and 7 bases at J, with 11 bases between. CDR3 sequence: CASNPGANTIYF. CDR3 nucleotide sequence: TGTGCCAGCAATCCAGGGGCTAACACCATATATTTT.

This clonotype has more than one count but fewer than ten. CDR3 sequence: CASSPMEPTDTQYF. The CDR3 DNA sequence: TGTGCCAGCAGCCCGATGGAGCCGACAGATACGCAGTATTTT. The chain links TRBV7-8 to TRBJ2-3; no firm D call. Trimming pared 5 bases from V and 3 bases from J, leaving 12 bases between. CDR3 size: 14 residues. Germline values: CDR1 SGHVS, CDR2 FQNEAQ.

The rearrangement links TRBV27 to TRBJ1-2, with 12 positions matching TRBD1. V dropped 6 bases and J dropped 8; count of bases not matched to a gene: 13. Germline CDR1 and CDR2: MNHEY and SMNVEV (reference sequence). The length of the CDR3 is 16 residues. The CDR3 nucleotides are TGTGCCAGCAGCCACCGACCCGTGGGGACAGGGGGCGGCTACACCTTC. Amino acid sequence: CASSHRPVGTGGGYTF.

This clonotype was seen many times. The J gene is TRBJ2-1, the V gene TRBV4-1; 8 nucleotides match TRBD2. Losses at the gene ends were 4 bases for V and 11 bases for J; bases not matched to a gene: 22. The CDR3 covers 18 residues. The germline V gene has CDR1 MGHRA and CDR2 YSYEKL. The CDR3 loop reads CASSLKPIQRGLPEKQFF. In nucleotides, the CDR3 is TGCGCCAGCAGCCTTAAACCAATTCAGCGGGGGTTACCTGAGAAGCAGTTCTTC.

This clonotype was observed a few times. J is TRBJ2-7 and V is TRBV5-6; 10 nucleotides match TRBD2. V lost 4 bases to trimming and J lost 5 bases; unmatched junction nucleotides: 3. The CDR3 consists of 13 residues. CDR1 SGHDT and CDR2 YYEEEE come from the germline V gene. This CDR3 reads CASSPGTSDEQYV. CDR3 coding DNA: TGTGCCAGCAGCCCCGGGACTAGCGACGAGCAGTACGTC.

This clonotype appeared many times. The genes are TRBV29-1 and TRBJ2-3; 8 bases fit TRBD2. V was pared by 4 bases and J by 4 bases, with 7 bases of the junction left unmatched. The CDR3 spans 14 residues. Germline-derived CDR1 and CDR2 are SQVTM and ANQGSEA. The CDR3, as DNA: TGCAGCGTTGGAGGGCGGGGGGTCGCAGATACGCAGTATTTT. Translation: CSVGGRGVADTQYF.

The V call is TRBV27, the J call TRBJ2-3, with a weak D call TRBD2 (7 bases). Trimming removed 1 base at V and 5 bases at J, with 13 bases between. Germline V gives CDR1 MNHEY, CDR2 SMNVEV (reference sequence). The CDR3 is 15 residues long. The chain's CDR3 is CASSLYVGGQDTQYF. The CDR3 DNA is TGTGCCAGCAGTTTATATGTCGGGGGGCAAGATACGCAGTATTTT.

By sample share, this clonotype is medium-sized. V and J are TRBV11-2 and TRBJ2-5, with a tentative D call TRBD1 (6 bases). Trimming removed 1 base from V and 3 bases from J, with 12 bases in between. Germline loops: CDR1 SGHAT, CDR2 FQNNGV. The CDR3 loop spans 15 amino acids. CDR3 DNA: TGTGCCAGCAGCTTAGGCAGGGGAAGAGAAGAGACCCAGTACTTC. This sequence encodes CASSLGRGREETQYF.

A word on this clonotype: A junction end diverges from the germline sequence, so it may reflect a read error. The chain uses TRBV6-1 and TRBJ1-2; D is unclear. This CDR3 contains 14 residues. Germline CDR1 and CDR2: MNHNS and SASEGT. CDR3 coding DNA: TGTGCCAGCAGTGAAGGGGGAGGGATTCGTGGCTATACCTTC. As protein: CASSEGGGIRGYTF.

This clonotype was seen more than once but under ten times. The CDR3 is CASSTQQGQHTDTQYF. The CDR3 DNA reads TGTGCCAGCAGCACCCAACAGGGACAACACACAGATACGCAGTATTTT. The chain joins TRBV7-9 to TRBJ2-3, with D perhaps matching TRBD1 (6 bases). CDR1 SEHNR and CDR2 FQNEAQ come from the germline V gene (reference sequence). This CDR3 is 16 amino acids long. Deletions cut 5 bases from V and 2 bases from J, with 17 bases between. The full variable domain, its missing parts supplied by reference TRBV7-9 and TRBJ2-3, is DTGVSQNPRHKITKRGQNVTFRCDPISEHNRLYWYRQTLGQGPEFLTYFQNEAQLEKSRLLSDRFSAERPKGSFSTLEIQRTEQGDSAMYLCASSTQQGQHTDTQYFGPGTRLTVL.